A selection of T cell receptor beta chains follows, all from one sample in a study of beta chain features in type 1 diabetes. Measured with immunoSEQ multiplex PCR; TCRdb has only the in-frame clones, and not every one. Of around 240,000 clones in the sample, around 16% are singletons; the top ten hold 0.065% to 0.1%. The sequencing sample was made of naive CD4+ T cells from blood. All receptors derive from a man aged 25 to 40 with type 1 diabetes. The CDR3 runs from the conserved cysteine through the conserved F or W. Each record gives: D gene, V gene, clone size, J gene, CDR3 length, CDR3 protein, CDR3 DNA. D genes are given only for firm matches. Part of the rows lack a size; the others show once, few, many or a class for expanded clones.

D gene: TRBD2; V gene: TRBV30; clone size: few; J gene: TRBJ2-7; CDR3 length: 15; CDR3 protein: CAWSRLAGEWGEQYF; CDR3 DNA: TGTGCCTGGAGTCGGCTAGCGGGAGAATGGGGAGAGCAGTACTTC
D gene: NA; V gene: TRBV6-6; clone size: NA; J gene: TRBJ2-1; CDR3 length: 11; CDR3 protein: CASSYSLGKFF; CDR3 DNA: TGTGCCAGCAGTTACTCGCTAGGAAAGTTCTTC
D gene: NA; V gene: TRBV9; clone size: NA; J gene: TRBJ2-1; CDR3 length: 12; CDR3 protein: CASSVPLGEQFF; CDR3 DNA: TGTGCCAGCAGCGTACCCCTTGGCGAGCAGTTCTTC
D gene: NA; V gene: TRBV6-5; clone size: few; J gene: TRBJ2-7; CDR3 length: 15; CDR3 protein: CASSSAGTDGYEQYF; CDR3 DNA: TGTGCCAGCAGTTCGGCCGGGACCGACGGCTACGAGCAGTACTTC
D gene: NA; V gene: TRBV5-1; clone size: NA; J gene: TRBJ2-7; CDR3 length: 11; CDR3 protein: CASSLEERKYF; CDR3 DNA: TGCGCCAGCAGCTTGGAAGAGAGAAAGTACTTC
D gene: TRBD1; V gene: TRBV28; clone size: NA; J gene: TRBJ2-4; CDR3 length: 16; CDR3 protein: CASSFGQGIAKNIQYF; CDR3 DNA: TGTGCCAGCAGTTTCGGACAGGGCATCGCCAAAAACATTCAGTACTTC
D gene: NA; V gene: TRBV9; clone size: few; J gene: TRBJ2-7; CDR3 length: 15; CDR3 protein: CASSLTPTENYEQYF; CDR3 DNA: TGTGCCAGCAGCCTTACCCCGACTGAGAACTACGAGCAGTACTTC
D gene: TRBD1; V gene: TRBV27; clone size: NA; J gene: TRBJ2-3; CDR3 length: 17; CDR3 protein: CASSPLPGQGGTDTQYF; CDR3 DNA: TGTGCCAGCAGTCCTCTCCCCGGACAGGGGGGAACAGATACGCAGTATTTT
D gene: NA; V gene: TRBV28; clone size: NA; J gene: TRBJ2-1; CDR3 length: 15; CDR3 protein: CASSLPGREVHEQFF; CDR3 DNA: TGTGCCAGCAGTTTACCGGGACGGGAAGTTCATGAGCAGTTCTTC
D gene: TRBD2; V gene: TRBV27; clone size: NA; J gene: TRBJ2-3; CDR3 length: 16; CDR3 protein: CASSLWTGGPEDTQYF; CDR3 DNA: TGTGCCAGCAGTTTGTGGACGGGAGGGCCGGAAGATACGCAGTATTTT
D gene: NA; V gene: TRBV7-2; clone size: few; J gene: TRBJ1-2; CDR3 length: 12; CDR3 protein: CASSPQGIGYTF; CDR3 DNA: TGTGCCAGCAGCCCGCAGGGTATTGGCTACACCTTC
D gene: NA; V gene: TRBV7-2; clone size: few; J gene: TRBJ2-5; CDR3 length: 14; CDR3 protein: CASSRQRAQETQYF; CDR3 DNA: TGTGCCAGCAGCCGCCAGAGGGCACAAGAGACCCAGTACTTC
D gene: TRBD2; V gene: TRBV29-1; clone size: few; J gene: TRBJ2-1; CDR3 length: 14; CDR3 protein: CSVEGLAGVGEQFF; CDR3 DNA: TGCAGCGTTGAAGGACTAGCGGGAGTCGGTGAGCAGTTCTTC
D gene: TRBD2; V gene: TRBV9; clone size: NA; J gene: TRBJ2-7; CDR3 length: 15; CDR3 protein: CASSVGSSGIHEQYF; CDR3 DNA: TGTGCCAGCAGCGTAGGGTCTAGCGGGATCCACGAGCAGTACTTC
D gene: TRBD2; V gene: TRBV14; clone size: few; J gene: TRBJ2-1; CDR3 length: 18; CDR3 protein: CASSRRASGRAGYNEQFF; CDR3 DNA: TGTGCCAGCAGCCGAAGAGCTAGCGGGAGAGCTGGCTACAATGAGCAGTTCTTC
D gene: NA; V gene: TRBV9; clone size: NA; J gene: TRBJ2-2; CDR3 length: 16; CDR3 protein: CASSVRTARDTGELFF; CDR3 DNA: TGTGCCAGCAGCGTACGGACGGCCCGGGACACCGGGGAGCTGTTTTTT
D gene: NA; V gene: TRBV30; clone size: few; J gene: TRBJ2-1; CDR3 length: 15; CDR3 protein: CASRPDPYDYNEQFF; CDR3 DNA: TGTGCCTCTCGCCCTGACCCTTACGACTACAATGAGCAGTTCTTC
D gene: NA; V gene: TRBV29-1; clone size: few; J gene: TRBJ2-3; CDR3 length: 14; CDR3 protein: CSVEGRSIADTQYF; CDR3 DNA: TGCAGCGTTGAGGGTCGTAGCATCGCAGATACGCAGTATTTT
D gene: NA; V gene: TRBV29-1; clone size: few; J gene: TRBJ1-1; CDR3 length: 13; CDR3 protein: CSVEGRLTTEAFF; CDR3 DNA: TGCAGCGTTGAAGGGCGGCTCACCACTGAAGCTTTCTTT
D gene: NA; V gene: TRBV27; clone size: NA; J gene: TRBJ2-5; CDR3 length: 13; CDR3 protein: CASSLVGVETQYF; CDR3 DNA: TGTGCCAGCAGTTTGGTAGGGGTGGAGACCCAGTACTTC
D gene: NA; V gene: TRBV5-4; clone size: NA; J gene: TRBJ2-5; CDR3 length: 20; CDR3 protein: CASSFDSGLLAGEYGETQYF; CDR3 DNA: TGTGCCAGCAGCTTCGATTCCGGTCTGCTGGCAGGGGAATACGGAGAGACCCAGTACTTC
D gene: NA; V gene: TRBV9; clone size: NA; J gene: TRBJ2-1; CDR3 length: 13; CDR3 protein: CASSVIPEGEQFF; CDR3 DNA: TGTGCCAGCAGCGTAATCCCGGAGGGTGAGCAGTTCTTC
D gene: NA; V gene: TRBV30; clone size: few; J gene: TRBJ2-7; CDR3 length: 12; CDR3 protein: CAWSVGSYEQYF; CDR3 DNA: TGTGCCTGGAGTGTAGGGAGCTACGAGCAGTACTTC
D gene: NA; V gene: TRBV23-1; clone size: NA; J gene: TRBJ2-5; CDR3 length: 13; CDR3 protein: CAAVGAPQETQYF; CDR3 DNA: TGCGCCGCGGTCGGGGCCCCACAAGAGACCCAGTACTTC
D gene: NA; V gene: TRBV25-1; clone size: NA; J gene: TRBJ2-1; CDR3 length: 11; CDR3 protein: CASSEWGEQFF; CDR3 DNA: TGTGCCAGCAGTGAATGGGGAGAGCAGTTCTTC
D gene: TRBD2; V gene: TRBV10-3; clone size: few; J gene: TRBJ2-3; CDR3 length: 15; CDR3 protein: CAISGASGSADTQYF; CDR3 DNA: TGTGCCATCAGTGGAGCTAGCGGGAGCGCAGATACGCAGTATTTT
D gene: NA; V gene: TRBV2; clone size: few; J gene: TRBJ2-2; CDR3 length: 13; CDR3 protein: CASRVSYTGELFF; CDR3 DNA: TGTGCCAGCAGGGTCTCGTACACCGGGGAGCTGTTTTTT
D gene: NA; V gene: TRBV30; clone size: NA; J gene: TRBJ2-3; CDR3 length: 12; CDR3 protein: CAWSPQRSSGYF; CDR3 DNA: TGTGCCTGGAGTCCCCAGCGTTCCTCGGGGTATTTT
D gene: NA; V gene: TRBV14; clone size: NA; J gene: TRBJ2-1; CDR3 length: 14; CDR3 protein: CASSQDLRVHEQFF; CDR3 DNA: TGTGCCAGCAGCCAAGATCTAAGGGTCCATGAGCAGTTCTTC
D gene: NA; V gene: TRBV29-1; clone size: NA; J gene: TRBJ2-1; CDR3 length: 10; CDR3 protein: CSVSYNEQFF; CDR3 DNA: TGCAGCGTTAGCTACAATGAGCAGTTCTTC
D gene: TRBD1; V gene: TRBV7-8; clone size: once; J gene: TRBJ2-1; CDR3 length: 16; CDR3 protein: CASSRRRDRGPDEQFF; CDR3 DNA: TGTGCCAGCAGCCGCCGGAGGGACAGGGGGCCCGATGAGCAGTTCTTC
D gene: TRBD1; V gene: TRBV5-1; clone size: NA; J gene: TRBJ2-2; CDR3 length: 15; CDR3 protein: CASTSRGLRTGELFF; CDR3 DNA: TGCGCCAGCACCTCAAGGGGGCTCCGCACCGGGGAGCTGTTTTTT
D gene: NA; V gene: TRBV4-1; clone size: once; J gene: TRBJ2-7; CDR3 length: 14; CDR3 protein: CASSQDPGSYEQYF; CDR3 DNA: TGCGCCAGCAGCCAAGATCCAGGGAGCTACGAGCAGTACTTC
D gene: NA; V gene: TRBV2; clone size: NA; J gene: TRBJ2-6; CDR3 length: 14; CDR3 protein: CASRGVSGANVLTF; CDR3 DNA: TGTGCCAGCAGGGGGGTCTCTGGGGCCAACGTCCTGACTTTC
D gene: TRBD2; V gene: TRBV29-1; clone size: NA; J gene: TRBJ2-3; CDR3 length: 14; CDR3 protein: CSVEEVSGSGTQYF; CDR3 DNA: TGCAGCGTTGAAGAGGTTAGCGGGAGTGGGACGCAGTATTTT
D gene: TRBD2; V gene: TRBV2; clone size: NA; J gene: TRBJ2-7; CDR3 length: 17; CDR3 protein: CASSGLAGVTFSYEQYF; CDR3 DNA: TGTGCCAGCAGCGGGCTAGCGGGAGTCACCTTCTCCTACGAGCAGTACTTC
D gene: NA; V gene: TRBV7-2; clone size: NA; J gene: TRBJ2-3; CDR3 length: 12; CDR3 protein: CASSPATDTQYF; CDR3 DNA: TGTGCCAGCAGCCCCGCCACAGATACGCAGTATTTT
D gene: TRBD1; V gene: TRBV9; clone size: few; J gene: TRBJ2-1; CDR3 length: 15; CDR3 protein: CASSATHRGVNEQFF; CDR3 DNA: TGTGCCAGCAGCGCCACGCACAGGGGGGTGAATGAGCAGTTCTTC
D gene: NA; V gene: TRBV7-9; clone size: few; J gene: TRBJ2-7; CDR3 length: 16; CDR3 protein: CASSPTLRGLGYEQYF; CDR3 DNA: TGTGCCAGCAGCCCCACCCTCAGGGGTCTTGGCTACGAGCAGTACTTC
D gene: NA; V gene: TRBV14; clone size: few; J gene: TRBJ2-4; CDR3 length: 17; CDR3 protein: CASSQAGHEIAKNIQYF; CDR3 DNA: TGTGCCAGCAGCCAAGCGGGGCACGAGATAGCCAAAAACATTCAGTACTTC
D gene: TRBD1; V gene: TRBV5-1; clone size: NA; J gene: TRBJ2-5; CDR3 length: 14; CDR3 protein: CASSFRQGRETQYF; CDR3 DNA: TGCGCCAGCAGCTTCCGACAGGGACGGGAAACCCAGTACTTC
D gene: NA; V gene: TRBV7-9; clone size: NA; J gene: TRBJ2-7; CDR3 length: 15; CDR3 protein: CASSIPPPGVIEQYF; CDR3 DNA: TGTGCCAGCAGCATACCTCCCCCGGGGGTTATAGAGCAGTACTTC
D gene: TRBD1; V gene: TRBV4-2; clone size: NA; J gene: TRBJ2-7; CDR3 length: 16; CDR3 protein: CASSRGQGDLSYEQYF; CDR3 DNA: TGTGCCAGCAGCAGGGGACAGGGCGACCTCTCCTACGAGCAGTACTTC
D gene: NA; V gene: TRBV29-1; clone size: NA; J gene: TRBJ1-1; CDR3 length: 12; CDR3 protein: CSVESTGVEAFF; CDR3 DNA: TGCAGCGTTGAGTCGACAGGAGTGGAGGCTTTCTTT
D gene: TRBD2; V gene: TRBV9; clone size: few; J gene: TRBJ2-1; CDR3 length: 14; CDR3 protein: CASSVTSGSNEQFF; CDR3 DNA: TGTGCCAGCAGCGTAACTAGCGGGAGCAATGAGCAGTTCTTC